Here is one T cell receptor beta chain with its context. These data are taken from a study of technical replicates of blood from a few donors. TCRdb's copy holds only in-frame clones and misses some; the assay was immunoSEQ multiplex PCR. The data hold about 75,000 clones, with just over 90% observed a single time. This receptor was taken from a human donor in good health. Some clones in this sample may be carry-over from other donors' samples. Sequencing input: PBMCs.

Here the CDR3 DNA reads TGTGCCACCAGCAGAGAAGCCCGGGGAGGCGAGCAGTACTTC. Amino acids: CATSREARGGEQYF. This chain links TRBV15 with TRBJ2-7, with D perhaps matching TRBD2 (6 bases). From germline, CDR1 is LNHNV and CDR2 YYDKDF (reference sequence). This CDR3 has 14 residues. Trimming pared 0 bases from V and 6 bases from J, leaving 12 bases between.